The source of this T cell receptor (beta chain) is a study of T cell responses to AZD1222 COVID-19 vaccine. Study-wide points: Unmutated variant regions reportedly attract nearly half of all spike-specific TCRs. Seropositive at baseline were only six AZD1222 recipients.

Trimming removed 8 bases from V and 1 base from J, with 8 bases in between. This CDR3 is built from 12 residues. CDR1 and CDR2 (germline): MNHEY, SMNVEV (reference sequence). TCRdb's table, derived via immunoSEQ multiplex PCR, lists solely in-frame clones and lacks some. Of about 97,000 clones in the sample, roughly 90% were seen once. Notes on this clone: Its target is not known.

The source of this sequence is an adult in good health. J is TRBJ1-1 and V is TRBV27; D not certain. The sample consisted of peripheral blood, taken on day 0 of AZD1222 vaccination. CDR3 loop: CASSDRNTEAFF. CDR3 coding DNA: TGTGCCAGCTCAGACCGGAACACTGAAGCTTTCTTT.